The T cell receptor (beta chain) described here comes from a study of blood T cell repertoires in COVID-19. The germline gives CDR1 LNHDA, CDR2 SQIVND (reference sequence). This CDR3 comprises 15 residues. V shed 5 bases and J 3 bases; nucleotides not matched to a gene: 7. Clones were sequenced by immunoSEQ multiplex PCR, and TCRdb holds only the in-frame ones, with some missing. The table has 150,000 to 200,000 clones, approximately 83% seen once. A COVID-19 case was met by exposed participants within 2 weeks before study entry. The sample was PBMCs or T cells enriched from blood (not recorded which). The rearrangement uses TRBV19 and TRBJ2-1; 7 nucleotides match TRBD1. The TCR sequence derives from a man aged 70-80 years who had been exposed to COVID-19. CDR3 amino acids: CASSFRDSHYNEQFF. CDR3 DNA sequence: TGTGCCAGTAGTTTCCGGGACAGCCACTACAATGAGCAGTTCTTC.